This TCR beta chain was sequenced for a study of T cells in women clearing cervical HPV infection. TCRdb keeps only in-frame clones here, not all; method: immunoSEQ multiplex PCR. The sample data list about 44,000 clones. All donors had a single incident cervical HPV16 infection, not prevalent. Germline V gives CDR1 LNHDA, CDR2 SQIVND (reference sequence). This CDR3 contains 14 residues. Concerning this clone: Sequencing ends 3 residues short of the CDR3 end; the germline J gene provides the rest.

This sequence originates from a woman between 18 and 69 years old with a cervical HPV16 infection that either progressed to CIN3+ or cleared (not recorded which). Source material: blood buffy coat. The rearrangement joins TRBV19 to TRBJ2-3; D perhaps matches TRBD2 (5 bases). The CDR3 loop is CASSTFGVQETQYF. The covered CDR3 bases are TGTGCCAGTAGTACATTCGGGGTTCAAGAGACG.